A selection of T cell receptor beta chains follows, all from one sample in a study of blood T cell repertoires in COVID-19. The table came from immunoSEQ multiplex PCR; TCRdb's copy has only in-frame clones and leaves some out. This sample has about 87,000 clones, with around nine tenths found just once. Input material: peripheral blood. The receptors were gathered from a man aged 40-55 years with acute or convalescent COVID-19. CDR3s leave out the opening cysteine and the closing phenylalanine or tryptophan.

v_gene: TRBV14; j_gene: TRBJ1-1; CDR3aa: ASSQVTGLRTEAF
v_gene: TRBV7-9; j_gene: TRBJ1-2; CDR3aa: ASSLRDSYSDGYT
v_gene: TRBV30; j_gene: TRBJ2-2; CDR3aa: AWSPGGGSTGELF
v_gene: TRBV30; j_gene: TRBJ2-1; CDR3aa: AWSTPPGGGSYNEQF
v_gene: TRBV7-2; j_gene: TRBJ1-5; CDR3aa: ASSLAYGVDNQPQH
v_gene: TRBV12-5; j_gene: TRBJ1-5; CDR3aa: ASGLAGDRQPQH
v_gene: TRBV30; j_gene: TRBJ1-6; CDR3aa: AWTRQGSDSPLH
v_gene: TRBV27; j_gene: TRBJ1-1; CDR3aa: ASSLLRGPNTEAF
v_gene: TRBV15; j_gene: TRBJ1-5; CDR3aa: ATSPQIISNQPQH
v_gene: TRBV25-1; j_gene: TRBJ2-2; CDR3aa: ASRTTGDTGELF
v_gene: TRBV19; j_gene: TRBJ1-2; CDR3aa: ASSVGPNYGYT
v_gene: TRBV7-9; j_gene: TRBJ2-1; CDR3aa: ASSLAIGSSYNEQF
v_gene: TRBV6-5; j_gene: TRBJ2-1; CDR3aa: ASKVAGVTYNEQF
v_gene: TRBV11-2; j_gene: TRBJ2-7; CDR3aa: ASRRDRSSYEQY
v_gene: TRBV30; j_gene: TRBJ1-5; CDR3aa: AWSGRGLENQPQH
v_gene: TRBV5-4; j_gene: TRBJ2-7; CDR3aa: ASSKGQRSYEQY
v_gene: TRBV21-1; j_gene: TRBJ1-1; CDR3aa: ASSKVRGNTEAF
v_gene: TRBV15; j_gene: TRBJ2-7; CDR3aa: ATSRLGEQY
v_gene: TRBV27; j_gene: TRBJ2-7; CDR3aa: ASSLYPTGTAYEQY
v_gene: TRBV6-2/TRBV6-3; j_gene: TRBJ2-5; CDR3aa: ASSSLAGAPETQY
v_gene: TRBV7-9; j_gene: TRBJ2-1; CDR3aa: ASSRGLAGGYNEQF
v_gene: TRBV6-5; j_gene: TRBJ2-7; CDR3aa: ASRGTSTGSYEQY
v_gene: TRBV7-2; j_gene: TRBJ1-5; CDR3aa: ASSFLADQPQH
v_gene: TRBV7-9; j_gene: TRBJ2-7; CDR3aa: ASSSRAGEQY
v_gene: TRBV3-1/TRBV3-2; j_gene: TRBJ2-5; CDR3aa: ASSQPGLIQETQY
v_gene: TRBV12-3/TRBV12-4; j_gene: TRBJ1-5; CDR3aa: ASSPLGQPQH
v_gene: TRBV7-8; j_gene: TRBJ1-2; CDR3aa: ASSLDRGSGYGYT
v_gene: TRBV9; j_gene: TRBJ2-5; CDR3aa: ASSVVELQGTQY
v_gene: TRBV4-1; j_gene: TRBJ1-6; CDR3aa: ASSQVPTGATSPLH